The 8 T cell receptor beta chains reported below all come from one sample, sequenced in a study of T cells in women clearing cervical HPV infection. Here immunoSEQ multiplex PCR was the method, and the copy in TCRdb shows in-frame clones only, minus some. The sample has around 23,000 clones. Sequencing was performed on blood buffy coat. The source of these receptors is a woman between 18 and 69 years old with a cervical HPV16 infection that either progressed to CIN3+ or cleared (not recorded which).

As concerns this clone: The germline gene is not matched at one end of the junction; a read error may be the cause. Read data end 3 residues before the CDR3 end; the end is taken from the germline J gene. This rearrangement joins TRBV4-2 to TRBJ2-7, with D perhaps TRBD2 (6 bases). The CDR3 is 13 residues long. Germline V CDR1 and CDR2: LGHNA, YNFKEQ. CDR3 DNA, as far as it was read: TGCGCCAGCAGCCAAGATTACGGGGGCGAG. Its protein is CASSQDYGGE. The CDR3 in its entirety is CASSQDYGGEQYF.

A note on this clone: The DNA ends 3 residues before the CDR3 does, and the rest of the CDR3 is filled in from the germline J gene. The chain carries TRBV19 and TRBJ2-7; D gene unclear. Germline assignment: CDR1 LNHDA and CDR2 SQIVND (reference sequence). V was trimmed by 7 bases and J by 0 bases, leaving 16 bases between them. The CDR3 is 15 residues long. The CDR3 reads CASTSSQASSYEQYF. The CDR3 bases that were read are TGTGCCAGTACCTCCTCGCAGGCCAGCTCCTACGAG.

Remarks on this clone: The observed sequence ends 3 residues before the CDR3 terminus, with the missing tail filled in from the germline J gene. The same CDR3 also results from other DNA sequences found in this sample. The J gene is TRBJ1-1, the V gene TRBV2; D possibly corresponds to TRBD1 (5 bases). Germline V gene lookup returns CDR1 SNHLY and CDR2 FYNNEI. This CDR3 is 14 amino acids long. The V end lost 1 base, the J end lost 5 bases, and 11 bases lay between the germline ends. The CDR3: CASSEGLGGTEAFF. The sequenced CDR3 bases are TGTGCCAGCAGTGAAGGCCTGGGGGGGACTGAA.

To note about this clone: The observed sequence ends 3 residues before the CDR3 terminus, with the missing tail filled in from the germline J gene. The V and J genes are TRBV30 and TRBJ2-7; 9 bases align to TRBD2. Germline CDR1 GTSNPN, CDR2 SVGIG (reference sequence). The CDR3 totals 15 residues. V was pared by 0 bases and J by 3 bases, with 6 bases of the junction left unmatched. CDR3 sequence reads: CAWSVNSGSVYEQYF. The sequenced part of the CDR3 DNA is TGTGCCTGGAGTGTAAATAGCGGGAGTGTCTACGAG.

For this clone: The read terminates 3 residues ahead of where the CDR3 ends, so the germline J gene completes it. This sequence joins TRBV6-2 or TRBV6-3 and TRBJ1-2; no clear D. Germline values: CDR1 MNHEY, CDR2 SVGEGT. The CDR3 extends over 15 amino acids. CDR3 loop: CASRQREGVGETYTF. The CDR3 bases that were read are TGTGCCAGCCGGCAGCGGGAGGGAGTCGGGGAGACC.

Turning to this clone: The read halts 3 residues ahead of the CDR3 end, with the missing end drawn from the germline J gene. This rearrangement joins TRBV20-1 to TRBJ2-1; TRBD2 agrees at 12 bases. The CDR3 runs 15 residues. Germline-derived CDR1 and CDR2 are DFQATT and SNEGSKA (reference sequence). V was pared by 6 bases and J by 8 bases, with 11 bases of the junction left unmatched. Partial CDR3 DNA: TGCAGTGCCCTAGCGGGAGGGCTATTAAGGGATGAG. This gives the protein CSALAGGLLRDE. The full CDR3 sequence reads CSALAGGLLRDEQFF.

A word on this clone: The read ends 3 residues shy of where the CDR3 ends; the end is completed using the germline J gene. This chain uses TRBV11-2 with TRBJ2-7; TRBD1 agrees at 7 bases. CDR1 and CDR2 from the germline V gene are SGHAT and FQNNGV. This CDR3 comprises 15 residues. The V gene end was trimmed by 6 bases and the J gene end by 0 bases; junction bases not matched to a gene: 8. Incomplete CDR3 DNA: TGTGCCAGCAGATCAAACAGGGGTCCCTCCTACGAG. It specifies CASRSNRGPSYE. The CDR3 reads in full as CASRSNRGPSYEQYF.

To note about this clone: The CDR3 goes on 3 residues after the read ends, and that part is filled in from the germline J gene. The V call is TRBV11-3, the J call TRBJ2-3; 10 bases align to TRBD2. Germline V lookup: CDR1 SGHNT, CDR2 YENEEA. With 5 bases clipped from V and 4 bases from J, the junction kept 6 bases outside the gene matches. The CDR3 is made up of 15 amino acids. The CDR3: CASSPGTSVSDTQYF. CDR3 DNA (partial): TGTGCCAGCAGCCCCGGGACTAGCGTTTCAGATACG. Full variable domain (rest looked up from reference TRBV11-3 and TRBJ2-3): EAGVVQSPRYKIIEKKQPVAFWCNPISGHNTLYWYLQNLGQGPELLIRYENEEAVDDSQLPKDRFSAERLKGVDSTLKIQPAELGDSAVYLCASSPGTSVSDTQYFGPGTRLTVL.